A single sample gave rise to the 16 T cell receptor beta chains below, sequenced in a study of beta chain features in type 1 diabetes. The isolated RNA, all of it, was reverse transcribed, so expressed TCRB transcripts were what got sequenced. Produced via immunoSEQ multiplex PCR; TCRdb's table is partial and in-frame only. The sample consists of 860,000 or so clones, around a sixth of them appearing once. The specimen sequenced was naive CD4+ T cells from blood. All receptors derive from a young woman in good health.

This clone was recorded a few times. The V and J genes are TRBV7-8 and TRBJ2-7; TRBD1 matches at 8 bases. This CDR3 has 15 amino acids. Looked up from germline, CDR1 is SGHVS and CDR2 is FQNEAQ. With 5 bases clipped from V and 3 bases from J, the junction kept 9 bases outside the gene matches. The CDR3 spells CASSPRQGIYYEQYF. In DNA form, the CDR3 reads TGTGCCAGCAGCCCCCGACAGGGGATTTACTACGAGCAGTACTTC.

The genes are TRBV15 and TRBJ2-1; TRBD2 matches 15 bases. In germline, CDR1 is LNHNV, CDR2 YYDKDF (reference sequence). The CDR3 has 16 residues. With V trimmed by 5 bases and J by 7 bases, 6 bases remained unmatched. This chain's CDR3 is CATSGGLAGGGNEQFF. The CDR3 bases are TGTGCCACCAGCGGCGGACTAGCGGGAGGGGGTAATGAGCAGTTCTTC.

The chain uses TRBV5-1 and TRBJ2-1, with TRBD1 matching over 8 bases. Germline loops: CDR1 SGHRS, CDR2 YFSETQ. The CDR3 has 18 amino acids. J was trimmed by 4 bases and V by 2 bases; bases with no gene match: 14. The CDR3 sequence: CASSFGAGGGPSYNEQFF. DNA for the CDR3: TGCGCCAGCAGCTTCGGGGCAGGGGGCGGCCCCTCATACAATGAGCAGTTCTTC.

This clone was observed a few times. The chain has TRBV7-2 and TRBJ2-3, with D maybe TRBD1 (5 bases). CDR1 and CDR2 (germline): SGHTA, FQGNSA. The V and J ends lost 3 bases and 5 bases respectively, with 12 bases between them. This CDR3 is built from 14 residues. This chain's CDR3 is CASSLQGSGDTQYF. CDR3 coding DNA: TGTGCCAGCAGCTTGCAGGGTTCGGGAGATACGCAGTATTTT.

This clone was recorded a few times. Additional DNA sequences in this sample encode the identical CDR3. This chain links TRBV9 with TRBJ2-1, with TRBD2 matching 13 bases. Germline V CDR1 and CDR2: SGDLS, YYNGEE. Losses at the gene ends were 3 bases for V and 4 bases for J; bases not matched to a gene: 1. There are 15 residues in the CDR3. CDR3 DNA: TGTGCCAGCAGCGGGGGACTAGCGGGGTACAATGAGCAGTTCTTC. It specifies CASSGGLAGYNEQFF.

This sequence joins TRBV28 and TRBJ2-2, with 7 bases identical to TRBD1. Germline CDR1 reads MDHEN; CDR2 reads SYDVKM. V lost 5 bases to trimming and J lost 4 bases; unmatched junction nucleotides: 4. This CDR3 is built from 14 residues. The CDR3 DNA sequence: TGTGCCAGCAGTCTACCAGGGGGCACCGGGGAGCTGTTTTTT. This sequence encodes CASSLPGGTGELFF.

The chain has TRBV29-1 and TRBJ2-1, with D maybe TRBD1 (6 bases). V shed 3 bases and J shed 10 bases, with 13 bases lying between them. Germline-derived CDR1 and CDR2 are SQVTM and ANQGSEA. The CDR3 spans 12 residues. CDR3 DNA: TGCAGCGTTGATAGCAGGGGCGGCGAGCAGTTCTTC. Encoded protein: CSVDSRGGEQFF.

The J gene is TRBJ2-2, the V gene TRBV9; D perhaps matches TRBD2 (6 bases). Germline assignment: CDR1 SGDLS and CDR2 YYNGEE. The CDR3 runs to 14 residues. V lost 4 bases and J 2 bases, leaving 9 bases between the germline ends. CDR3 nucleotide sequence: TGTGCCAGCAGCCATAGCGGAAACACCGGGGAGCTGTTTTTT. Amino acid sequence: CASSHSGNTGELFF.

This clone was detected a few times. V is TRBV18 and J is TRBJ2-1; 10 nucleotides match TRBD2. The CDR3 spans 15 residues. The germline V gene encodes CDR1 KGHSH and CDR2 LQKENI. With 4 bases clipped from V and 5 bases from J, the junction kept 5 bases outside the gene matches. This chain's CDR3 is CASSRTSGMNNEQFF. CDR3 nucleotides: TGTGCCAGCTCACGGACTAGCGGAATGAACAATGAGCAGTTCTTC.

This clone occurred once. The V call is TRBV7-2, the J call TRBJ2-1; 9 bases agree with TRBD1. J was trimmed by 3 bases and V by 3 bases; bases with no gene match: 9. Germline V gene sequence: CDR1 SGHTA, CDR2 FQGNSA. This CDR3 has 17 residues. Written as DNA, the CDR3 is TGTGCCAGCAGCTTTCAGCTTGGACAGGGGATCTACAATGAGCAGTTCTTC. The encoded protein is CASSFQLGQGIYNEQFF.

V and J are TRBV7-9 and TRBJ2-7; possibly TRBD1 or TRBD2 for D (5 bases each). The V gene lost 5 bases and the J gene lost 6 bases, with 11 bases spanning the gap. This CDR3 is 12 amino acids long. Per germline, CDR1 SEHNR and CDR2 FQNEAQ (reference sequence). In DNA, the CDR3 is TGTGCCAGCAGCCCAAGAGGGGTCGAGCAGTACTTC. Translation gives CASSPRGVEQYF.

This clone was observed a few times. This chain connects TRBV9 to TRBJ2-7, with 11 bases lining up with TRBD2. Per the germline V gene, CDR1 is SGDLS and CDR2 is YYNGEE. The J segment lost 7 bases and the V segment lost 3 bases, leaving 9 bases of the junction unmatched. The CDR3 contains 15 residues. The CDR3 DNA reads as TGTGCCAGCAGCGCGTCGACTAGCGGGATAGGTGAGCAGTACTTC. It specifies CASSASTSGIGEQYF.

This chain joins TRBV18 and TRBJ2-7; 8 bases are shared with TRBD1. This CDR3 has 14 amino acids. Germline V CDR1 and CDR2: KGHSH, LQKENI. With V trimmed by 2 bases and J by 5 bases, 5 bases remained unmatched. CDR3 bases: TGTGCCAGCTCACCAGACAGGGGCCGGGACGAGCAGTACTTC. Protein product: CASSPDRGRDEQYF.

This clone was picked up a small number of times. Other DNA sequences in the same sample also yield this CDR3. The rearrangement joins TRBV20-1 to TRBJ2-5; the D is unclear. The germline V gene encodes CDR1 DFQATT and CDR2 SNEGSKA (reference sequence). The CDR3 contains 11 residues. V was cut by 3 bases and J by 2 bases, with 4 bases left in between. CDR3 sequence reads: CSASRQETQYF. The CDR3 nucleotides read TGCAGTGCTAGCAGACAAGAGACCCAGTACTTC.

This clone has only a few counts. This chain connects TRBV5-1 to TRBJ2-1; D is ambiguous. V dropped 9 bases and J dropped 4 bases, with 11 bases sitting between them. This CDR3 contains 12 residues. CDR1 and CDR2 (germline): SGHRS, YFSETQ. For the CDR3, the DNA is TGCGCCACCTCGACTGATTACAATGAGCAGTTCTTC. As protein: CATSTDYNEQFF.

This clone has just a few counts. The CDR3 region is CASSPQEGANVLTF. The CDR3 DNA reads TGCGCCAGCAGCCCTCAAGAGGGGGCCAACGTCCTGACTTTC. This chain uses TRBV5-1 with TRBJ2-6; D not certain. CDR1 and CDR2 (germline): SGHRS, YFSETQ. V lost 4 bases, J lost 4 bases, and 9 bases lay in between. The CDR3 has 14 amino acids.